This T cell receptor (beta chain) was captured in a study of blood T cells in healthy people across ages. This clonotype was seen just once. What it binds is not known. It was with a sample-barcoded 5' primer and a J-beta primer mix that a second PCR of roughly 7 to 12 cycles was run. TCRdb itself ran the 5' RACE reads through MiXCR, one entry per CDR3 protein. The table records hundreds of thousands of distinct CDR3 sequences, approximately 48% of them present only once. Each sample gave at least 6.5 million isolated PBMCs. The CDR3 contains 14 residues. V lost 4 bases and J lost 2, with 8 bases in between. Germline V gene lookup returns CDR1 MDHEN and CDR2 SYDVKM. Study-level results: Naive CD4+ cells and diversity were both higher in long-lived donors than in aged donors.

V is TRBV28 and J is TRBJ1-4; D not certain. This TCR was recovered from a man aged 60 to 69 in good health. Material: blood. For the CDR3, the DNA is TGTGCCAGCAGTTCAGTGGAGACTAATGAAAAACTGTTTTTT. This gives the protein CASSSVETNEKLFF.